This T cell receptor beta chain stems from a study of cytomegalovirus exposure and HLA in healthy donors. Trimming shortened V by 5 bases and J by 8 bases, and 10 bases separated the two germline ends. The germline V gene encodes CDR1 SEHNR and CDR2 FQNEAQ (reference sequence). The CDR3 covers 12 residues. Use of 60 Vbeta and 13 Jbeta primers characterized the PCR. Sequencing was performed with immunoSEQ multiplex PCR; in TCRdb, only in-frame clones are kept and a portion is missing. The data hold over 200,000 clones, with roughly 70% observed a single time. The V call is TRBV7-9, the J call TRBJ2-1; weak D call: TRBD2 (5 bases). Material for sequencing was PBMCs. This sequence originates from a woman in her twenties or thirties in good health and CMV-seronegative. The CDR3: CASSPAVDEQFF. For the CDR3, the DNA is TGTGCCAGCAGCCCAGCGGTTGATGAGCAGTTCTTC.